This T cell receptor beta chain originates from a study of human T cells and chemical hapten exposure. This clonotype showed up just a few times. TCRdb redid the calling of the RACE reads with MiXCR, one entry per CDR3 protein. The data hold about 130,000 distinct CDR3 sequences, with 8.5% to 9.5% observed a single time. Time point given: healthy volunteer bleed at 2 weeks. The authors' total RNA extraction used unfractionated whole blood. The CDR3 length is 14 residues. Germline CDR1 and CDR2: MRHNA and SNTAGT. V gave up 3 bases and J gave up 7 bases, with 13 bases separating them. The sequence was collected from a male donor in good health. Some clones in this sample may be carry-over from other donors' samples. The source material was whole blood. This chain connects TRBV6-4 to TRBJ2-1; D is undetermined. CDR3 in amino acids: CASSEDGDANEQFF. The CDR3 bases are TGTGCCAGCAGTGAAGACGGAGACGCGAATGAGCAGTTCTTC.